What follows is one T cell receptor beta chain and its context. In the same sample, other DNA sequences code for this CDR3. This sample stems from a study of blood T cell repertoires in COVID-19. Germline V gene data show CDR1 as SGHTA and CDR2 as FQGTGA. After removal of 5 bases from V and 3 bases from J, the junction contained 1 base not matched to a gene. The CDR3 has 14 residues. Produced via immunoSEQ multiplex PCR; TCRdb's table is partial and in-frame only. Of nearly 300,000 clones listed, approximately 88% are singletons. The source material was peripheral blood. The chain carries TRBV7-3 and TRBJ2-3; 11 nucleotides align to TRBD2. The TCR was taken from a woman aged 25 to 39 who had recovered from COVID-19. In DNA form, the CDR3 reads TGTGCCAGCAGCCGGACTAGCGGGACAGATACGCAGTATTTT. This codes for CASSRTSGTDTQYF.